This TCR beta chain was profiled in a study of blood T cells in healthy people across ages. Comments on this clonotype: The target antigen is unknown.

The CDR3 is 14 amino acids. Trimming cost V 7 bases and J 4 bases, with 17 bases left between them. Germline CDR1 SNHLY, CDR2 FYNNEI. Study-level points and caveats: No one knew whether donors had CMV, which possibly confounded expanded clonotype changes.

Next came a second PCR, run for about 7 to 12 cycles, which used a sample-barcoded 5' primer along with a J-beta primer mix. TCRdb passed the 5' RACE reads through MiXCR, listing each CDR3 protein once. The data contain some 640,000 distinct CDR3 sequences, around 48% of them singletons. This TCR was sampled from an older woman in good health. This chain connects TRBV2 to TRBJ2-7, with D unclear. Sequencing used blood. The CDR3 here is CASTSAVSPYEQYF. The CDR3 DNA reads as TGTGCCAGCACCTCCGCAGTATCTCCTTACGAGCAGTACTTC.